This T cell receptor beta chain was captured by sequencing in a study of blood T cell repertoires in COVID-19. Study information: The United States, Italy and Spain supplied acute and convalescent COVID-19 samples. T cells, B-cell-depleted T cells, or PBMCs provided the cDNA or gDNA that served as material.

Original processing notes: Researchers report that nucleated cell counts were estimated from reference gene primer amplification. Measured with immunoSEQ multiplex PCR; TCRdb has only the in-frame clones, and not every one. The DNA gave D and trimming, while V, J and clone size come from that table. The table lists about 150,000 clones, 65% to 85% of them singletons. The germline V gene has CDR1 MGHRA and CDR2 YSYEKL. V was clipped by 0 bases and J by 2 bases, with 8 bases between them. CDR3 length: 15 amino acids. The sample comprised peripheral blood. This TCR was recovered from a man aged 65 to 85 with active or convalescent COVID-19. This chain joins TRBV4-1 and TRBJ1-3; D is ambiguous. CDR3 amino acids: CASSQDWAAGNTIYF. CDR3 in DNA: TGCGCCAGCAGCCAAGATTGGGCCGCTGGAAACACCATATATTTT.